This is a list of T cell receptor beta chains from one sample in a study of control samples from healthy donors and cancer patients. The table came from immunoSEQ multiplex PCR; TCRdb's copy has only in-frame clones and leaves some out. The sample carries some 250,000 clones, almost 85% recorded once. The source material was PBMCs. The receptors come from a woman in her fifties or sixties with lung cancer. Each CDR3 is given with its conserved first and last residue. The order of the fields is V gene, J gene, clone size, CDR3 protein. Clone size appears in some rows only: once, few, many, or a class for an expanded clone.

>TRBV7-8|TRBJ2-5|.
CASSLGTSGETQYF
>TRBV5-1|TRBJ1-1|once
CASSMDINTEAFF
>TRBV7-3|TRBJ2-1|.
CASSLSGGQQFF
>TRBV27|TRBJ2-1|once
CASSAGLSSGYNEQFF
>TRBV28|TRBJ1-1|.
CASTSWAGGITAEAFF
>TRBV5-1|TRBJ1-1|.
CASSLGLANTEAFF
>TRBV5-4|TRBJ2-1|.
CASSPDPTYNEQFF
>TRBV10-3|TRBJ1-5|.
CAISPGLESNQPQHF
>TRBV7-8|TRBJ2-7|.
CASSFGSSGSYEQYF
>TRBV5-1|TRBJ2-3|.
CASSKVSTDTQYF
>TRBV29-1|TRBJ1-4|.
CGGQSNEKLFF
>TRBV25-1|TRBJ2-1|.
CASSLPGLAVYNEQFF
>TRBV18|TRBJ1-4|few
CASSFTNEKLFF
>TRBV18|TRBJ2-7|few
CASSPQGAGTSYEQYF
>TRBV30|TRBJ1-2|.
CAWGYLYGTPALAGGYTF
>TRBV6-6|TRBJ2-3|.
CASSGITDTQYF
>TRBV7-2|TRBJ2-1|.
CASSFRAGGIDEQFF
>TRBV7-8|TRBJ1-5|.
CASSLGRGSNQPQHF
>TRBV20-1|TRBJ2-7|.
CSARFVAEQYF
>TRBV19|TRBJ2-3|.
CASSLGIADTQYF
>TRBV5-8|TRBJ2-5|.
CASSGGTGGQETQYF
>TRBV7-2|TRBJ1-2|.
CASSLESGTAGYTF
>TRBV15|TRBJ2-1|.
CATSPERADEQFF
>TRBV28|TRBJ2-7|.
CASRPRGGGTTTPYF
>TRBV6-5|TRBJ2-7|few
CASGGLYEQYF
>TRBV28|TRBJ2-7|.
CASSLRAPNEQYF
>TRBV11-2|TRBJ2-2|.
CASSLLGTGKEAGELFF
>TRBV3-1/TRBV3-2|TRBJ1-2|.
CASSLRDSLYGYTF
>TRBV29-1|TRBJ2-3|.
CSVRAGASTDTQYF
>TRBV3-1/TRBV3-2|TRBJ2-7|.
CASSGRNSYEQYF
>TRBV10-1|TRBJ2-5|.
CASSEDPGAGGTQYF
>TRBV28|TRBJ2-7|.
CASRRTSGSYEQYF
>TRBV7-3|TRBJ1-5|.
CASSLTRGRGNQPQHF
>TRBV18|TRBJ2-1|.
CASSPPAGSPLYNEQFF
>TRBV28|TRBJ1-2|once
CASSFGGRGGYGYTF
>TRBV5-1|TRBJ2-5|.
CASSPRTRETQYF
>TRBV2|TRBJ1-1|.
CAGGEGIGTEAFF
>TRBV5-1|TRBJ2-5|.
CASSSTAGAETQYF
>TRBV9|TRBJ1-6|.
CASSVGVGRNSPLHF
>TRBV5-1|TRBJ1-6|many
CASSLKGQGGSPLHF
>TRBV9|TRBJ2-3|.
CASSVEGAVSTDTQYF
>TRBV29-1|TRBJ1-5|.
CSAWNGRGEPQHF
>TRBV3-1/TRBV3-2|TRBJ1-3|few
CASSQVLVSGNTIYF